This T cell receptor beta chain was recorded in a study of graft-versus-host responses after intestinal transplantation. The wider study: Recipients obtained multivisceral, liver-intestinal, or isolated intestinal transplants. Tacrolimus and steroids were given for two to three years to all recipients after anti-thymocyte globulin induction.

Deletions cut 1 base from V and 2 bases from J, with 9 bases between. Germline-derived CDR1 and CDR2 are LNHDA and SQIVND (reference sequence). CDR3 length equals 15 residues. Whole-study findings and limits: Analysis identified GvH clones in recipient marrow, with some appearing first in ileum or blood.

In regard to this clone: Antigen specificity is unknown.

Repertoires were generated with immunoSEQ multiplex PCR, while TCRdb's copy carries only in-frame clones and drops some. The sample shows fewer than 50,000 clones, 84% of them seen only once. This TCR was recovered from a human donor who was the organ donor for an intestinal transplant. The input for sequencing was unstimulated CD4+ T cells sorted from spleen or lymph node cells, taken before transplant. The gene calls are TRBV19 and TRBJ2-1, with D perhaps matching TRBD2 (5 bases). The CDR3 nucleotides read TGTGCCAGTAGTATAGGGGGTAGCGCCTACAATGAGCAGTTCTTC. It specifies CASSIGGSAYNEQFF.